These T cell receptor beta chains were read from a single sample in a study of human T cells and chemical hapten exposure. Each CDR3 protein gets one entry after TCRdb re-called the RACE reads with MiXCR. The profile shows about 120,000 distinct CDR3 sequences, roughly 12% of them singletons. This specimen was whole blood, taken in connection with sensitization to the hapten diphenylcyclopropenone (DPC). These receptors were obtained from a woman between 18 and 29 years old with alopecia areata. Some clones in this sample may be carry-over from other donors' samples. Each CDR3 is given without its conserved first and last residue. Fields, in order: D gene, V gene, CDR3 protein. The D gene is left open where the match is weak.

d_call: .; v_call: TRBV4-3; cdr3_aa: ASSQDRVADTQY
d_call: .; v_call: TRBV29-1; cdr3_aa: SVSWGTEAF
d_call: TRBD1; v_call: TRBV7-9; cdr3_aa: ASSLGDRGPFYNSPLH
d_call: TRBD2; v_call: TRBV29-1; cdr3_aa: SVVGGGPDTQY
d_call: .; v_call: TRBV6-6; cdr3_aa: ASSYPGKTYEQY
d_call: .; v_call: TRBV28; cdr3_aa: ASSPRSDWWETQY
d_call: .; v_call: TRBV7-2; cdr3_aa: ASSRDGKETQY
d_call: TRBD1; v_call: TRBV12-3/TRBV12-4; cdr3_aa: ASSPVQGVVQETQY
d_call: TRBD2; v_call: TRBV5-5; cdr3_aa: ASSWGREGRQY
d_call: .; v_call: TRBV5-6; cdr3_aa: ASSLVRTAGEKLF
d_call: TRBD1; v_call: TRBV19; cdr3_aa: ASSGRGTGIAY
d_call: .; v_call: TRBV27; cdr3_aa: ASSPFGTAVDTEAF
d_call: .; v_call: TRBV27; cdr3_aa: ASTTSNTGELF
d_call: .; v_call: TRBV9; cdr3_aa: ASSVGGQLTYEQY
d_call: .; v_call: TRBV20-1; cdr3_aa: SARVAENTEAF
d_call: .; v_call: TRBV2; cdr3_aa: ASSQDLRNTIY
d_call: .; v_call: TRBV7-9; cdr3_aa: ASSLTPGPEQY
d_call: .; v_call: TRBV4-2; cdr3_aa: ASSQDPGAANEKLF
d_call: .; v_call: TRBV7-9; cdr3_aa: ASSVGGGGANSPLH
d_call: TRBD1; v_call: TRBV5-1; cdr3_aa: ASRRDSTEAF
d_call: TRBD2; v_call: TRBV29-1; cdr3_aa: SASGLPSTGELF
d_call: TRBD1; v_call: TRBV9; cdr3_aa: ASSALTGGDEKLF
d_call: .; v_call: TRBV27; cdr3_aa: ASKFVVSSYNEQF
d_call: .; v_call: TRBV4-3; cdr3_aa: ASSQADSRTGELF
d_call: .; v_call: TRBV11-2; cdr3_aa: ASSSRPGTPQETQY